This T cell receptor beta chain was recorded in a study of T cell changes during pregnancy in multiple sclerosis. Repertoires were generated with immunoSEQ multiplex PCR, while TCRdb's copy carries only in-frame clones and drops some. Among 65,000 to 85,000 clones, under 90% were seen once, and the ten largest hold over 7.5%. Germline assignment: CDR1 KGHSH and CDR2 LQKENI. This CDR3 contains 16 residues. Trimming at V came to 3 bases and at J to 0 bases, leaving 7 bases not matched to a gene. The input for sequencing was peripheral blood, taken after pregnancy. This receptor was identified in a female donor in good health, enrolled as a control in a pregnancy study. The chain uses TRBV18 and TRBJ1-1; 7 nucleotides line up with TRBD1. CDR3 DNA sequence: TGTGCCAGCTCACCTCGGACAGGAAAGATGAACACTGAAGCTTTCTTT. Encoded protein: CASSPRTGKMNTEAFF.